The clone carrying this TCR beta chain occurred once. These data are taken from a study of OX40 agonist ivuxolimab in advanced cancers. The assay was immunoSEQ multiplex PCR, and TCRdb's table has in-frame clones only and misses some. The profile shows around 80,000 clones, approximately 83% of them singletons. Germline CDR1 reads MNHNS; CDR2 reads SASEGT. Trimming left V 4 bases short and J 6 bases short, with 12 bases between. The CDR3 loop spans 13 amino acids. This specimen was CD4+ or CD8+ T cells sorted from blood, taken in a trial of the OX40 agonist ivuxolimab. The clonotype originates from an adult with an advanced solid tumor such as melanoma, head and neck, liver or kidney cancer. The chain carries TRBV6-1 and TRBJ1-2; D call uncertain. Here the CDR3 reads CASSVGKRDGYTF. The CDR3 DNA reads TGTGCCAGCAGTGTAGGGAAGCGAGATGGCTACACCTTC.